The sample holds a few counts of the clone carrying this T cell receptor beta chain. Its antigen is as yet unknown. This sample is part of a study of identical twins. Study outcomes and limitations: Fewer insertions characterized abundant cord blood beta clonotypes, whereas memory repertoires showed none.

TCRdb re-derived calls from the 5' RACE reads in MiXCR, one entry per CDR3 protein. This table holds hundreds of thousands of distinct CDR3 sequences, roughly a quarter found once. The CDR3 totals 18 residues. Per the germline V gene, CDR1 is SGHAT and CDR2 is FQNNGV. The ends lost 4 bases at V and 1 base at J; junction bases unmatched: 13. The same specimen was also included in a second study, on T cells expressing NK-cell markers.

The J gene is TRBJ2-3, the V gene TRBV11-2; 8 positions match TRBD2. The specimen sequenced was CD4+ T cells sorted from blood. This TCR came from a woman between 18 and 29 years old in good health. The CDR3, as DNA: TGTGCCAGCAGCTCCTCATGGGAGCGGGGGATCGGCACAGATACGCAGTATTTT. Translated: CASSSSWERGIGTDTQYF. Full variable domain (remainder filled in from reference TRBV11-2 and TRBJ2-3): EAGVAQSPRYKIIEKRQSVAFWCNPISGHATLYWYQQILGQGPKLLIQFQNNGVVDDSQLPKDRFSAERLKGVDSTLKIQPAKLEDSAVYLCASSSSWERGIGTDTQYFGPGTRLTVL.